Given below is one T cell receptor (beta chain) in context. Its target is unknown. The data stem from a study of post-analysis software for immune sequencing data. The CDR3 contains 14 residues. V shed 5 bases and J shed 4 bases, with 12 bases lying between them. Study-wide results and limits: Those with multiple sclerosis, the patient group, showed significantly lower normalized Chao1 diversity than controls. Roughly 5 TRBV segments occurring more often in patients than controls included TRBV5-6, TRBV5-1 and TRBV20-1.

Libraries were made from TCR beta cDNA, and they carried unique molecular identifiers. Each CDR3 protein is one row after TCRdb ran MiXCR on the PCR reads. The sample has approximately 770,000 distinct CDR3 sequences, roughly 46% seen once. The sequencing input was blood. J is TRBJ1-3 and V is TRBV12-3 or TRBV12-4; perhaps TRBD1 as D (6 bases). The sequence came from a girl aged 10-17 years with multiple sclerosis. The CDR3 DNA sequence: TGTGCCAGCAGTCATACAGGGAGCGGAAACACCATATATTTT. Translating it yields CASSHTGSGNTIYF.